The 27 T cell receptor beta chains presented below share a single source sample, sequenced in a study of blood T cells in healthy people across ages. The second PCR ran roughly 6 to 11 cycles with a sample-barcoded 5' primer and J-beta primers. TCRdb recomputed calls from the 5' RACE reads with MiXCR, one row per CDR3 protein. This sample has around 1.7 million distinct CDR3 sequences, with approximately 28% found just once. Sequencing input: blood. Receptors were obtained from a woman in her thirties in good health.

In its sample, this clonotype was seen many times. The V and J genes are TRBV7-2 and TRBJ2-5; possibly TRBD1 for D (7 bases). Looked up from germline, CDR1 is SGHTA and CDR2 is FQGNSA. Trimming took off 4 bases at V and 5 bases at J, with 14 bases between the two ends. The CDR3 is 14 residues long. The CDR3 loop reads CASSSGQAGETQYF. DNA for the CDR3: TGTGCCAGCAGCTCCGGACAGGCGGGGGAGACCCAGTACTTC.

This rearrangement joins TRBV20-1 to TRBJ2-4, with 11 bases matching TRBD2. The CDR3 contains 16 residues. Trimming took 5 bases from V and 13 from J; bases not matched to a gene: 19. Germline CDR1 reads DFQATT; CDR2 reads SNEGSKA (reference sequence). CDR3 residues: CSAVLTTSGIPNEQYF. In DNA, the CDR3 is TGCAGTGCTGTACTTACGACTAGCGGGATACCGAATGAGCAGTACTTC.

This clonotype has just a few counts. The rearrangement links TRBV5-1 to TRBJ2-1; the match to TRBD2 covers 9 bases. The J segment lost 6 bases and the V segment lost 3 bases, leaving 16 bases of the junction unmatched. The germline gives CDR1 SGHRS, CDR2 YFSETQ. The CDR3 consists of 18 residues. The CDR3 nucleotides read TGCGCCAGCAGCTCCACCGGCGGGGGGGGCCGGTGGGGCAATGAGCAGTTCTTC. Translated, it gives CASSSTGGGGRWGNEQFF.

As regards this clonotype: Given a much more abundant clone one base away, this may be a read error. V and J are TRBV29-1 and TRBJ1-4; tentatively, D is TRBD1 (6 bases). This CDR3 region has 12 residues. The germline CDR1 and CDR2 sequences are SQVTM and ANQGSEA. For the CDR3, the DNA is TGCAGCGCCGGACAGACTTTAGAAAAACGGTTTTTT. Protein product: CSAGQTLEKRFF.

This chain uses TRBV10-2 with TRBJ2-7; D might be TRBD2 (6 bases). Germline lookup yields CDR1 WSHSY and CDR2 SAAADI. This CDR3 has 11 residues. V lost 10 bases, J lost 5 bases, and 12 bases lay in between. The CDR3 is CAIQRGDEQYF. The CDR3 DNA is TGCGCCATCCAACGCGGGGACGAGCAGTACTTC.

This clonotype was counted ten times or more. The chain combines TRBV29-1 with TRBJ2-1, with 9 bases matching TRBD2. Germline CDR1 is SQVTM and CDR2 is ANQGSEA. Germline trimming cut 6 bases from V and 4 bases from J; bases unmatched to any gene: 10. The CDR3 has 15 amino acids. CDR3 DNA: TGCAGCGTCGATGGACTAGCGCCTTTTTACAATGAGCAGTTCTTC. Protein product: CSVDGLAPFYNEQFF.

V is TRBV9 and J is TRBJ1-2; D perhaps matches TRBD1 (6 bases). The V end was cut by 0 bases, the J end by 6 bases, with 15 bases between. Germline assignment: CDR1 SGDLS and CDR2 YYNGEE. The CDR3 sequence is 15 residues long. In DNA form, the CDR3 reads TGTGCCAGCAGCGTAGGATCTTGGACAGCAGATGGCTACACCTTC. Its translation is CASSVGSWTADGYTF.

The CDR3 reads CSANRGGNYGYTF. CDR3 bases: TGCAGTGCTAACAGGGGGGGTAACTATGGCTACACCTTC. V and J are TRBV20-1 and TRBJ1-2, with 8 bases aligning to TRBD1. Germline V CDR1 and CDR2: DFQATT, SNEGSKA (reference sequence). With V trimmed by 4 bases and J by 1 base, 2 bases remained unmatched. This CDR3 region has 13 residues.

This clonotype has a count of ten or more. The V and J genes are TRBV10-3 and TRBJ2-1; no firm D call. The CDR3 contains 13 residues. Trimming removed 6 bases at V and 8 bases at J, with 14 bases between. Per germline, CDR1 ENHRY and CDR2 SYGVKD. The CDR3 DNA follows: TGTGCCATCAGAGACCAGAATATGGATGAGCAGTTCTTC. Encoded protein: CAIRDQNMDEQFF.

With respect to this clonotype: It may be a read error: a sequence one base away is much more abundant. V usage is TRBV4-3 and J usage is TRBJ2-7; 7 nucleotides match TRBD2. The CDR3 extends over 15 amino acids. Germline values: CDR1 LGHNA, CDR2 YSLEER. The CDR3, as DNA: TGCGCCGGCAGCCACCAGACTAGCAGCTACTACGAGCAGTACTTC. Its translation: CAGSHQTSSYYEQYF.

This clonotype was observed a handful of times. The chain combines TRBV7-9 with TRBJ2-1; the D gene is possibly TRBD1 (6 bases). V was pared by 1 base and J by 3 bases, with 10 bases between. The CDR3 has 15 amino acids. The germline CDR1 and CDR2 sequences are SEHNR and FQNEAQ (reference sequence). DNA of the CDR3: TGTGCCAGCAGCTTAGAAACAGGGATCTACAATGAGCAGTTCTTC. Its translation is CASSLETGIYNEQFF. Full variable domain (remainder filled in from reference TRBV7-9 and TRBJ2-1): DTGVSQNPRHKITKRGQNVTFRCDPISEHNRLYWYRQTLGQGPEFLTYFQNEAQLEKSRLLSDRFSAERPKGSFSTLEIQRTEQGDSAMYLCASSLETGIYNEQFFGPGTRLTVL.

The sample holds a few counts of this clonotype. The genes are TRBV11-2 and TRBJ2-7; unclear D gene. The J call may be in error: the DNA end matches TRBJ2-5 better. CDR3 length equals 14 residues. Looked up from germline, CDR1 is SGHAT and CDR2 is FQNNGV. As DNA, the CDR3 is TGTGCCAGCAGCTTAGAGTCGGTTAGAGAGACCCAGTACTTC. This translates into CASSLESVRETQYF.

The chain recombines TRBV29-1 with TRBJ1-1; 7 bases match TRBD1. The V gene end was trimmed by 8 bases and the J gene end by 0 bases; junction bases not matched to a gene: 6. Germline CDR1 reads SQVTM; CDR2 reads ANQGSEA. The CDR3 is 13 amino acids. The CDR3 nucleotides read TGCAGCTCACTAGGACAGGTGAACACTGAAGCTTTCTTT. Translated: CSSLGQVNTEAFF.

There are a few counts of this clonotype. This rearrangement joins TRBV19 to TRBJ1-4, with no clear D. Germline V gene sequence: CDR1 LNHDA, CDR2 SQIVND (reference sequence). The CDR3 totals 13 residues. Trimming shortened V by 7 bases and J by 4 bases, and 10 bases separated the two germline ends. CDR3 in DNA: TGTGCCAGTATGGGTCTAGTTAATGAAAAACTGTTTTTT. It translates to CASMGLVNEKLFF.

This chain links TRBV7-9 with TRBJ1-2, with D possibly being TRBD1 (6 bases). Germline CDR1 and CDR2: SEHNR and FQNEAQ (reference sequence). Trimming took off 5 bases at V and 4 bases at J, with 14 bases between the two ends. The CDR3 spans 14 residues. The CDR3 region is CASSNSAGAYGYTF. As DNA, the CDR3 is TGTGCCAGCAGCAACTCGGCAGGGGCCTATGGCTACACCTTC.

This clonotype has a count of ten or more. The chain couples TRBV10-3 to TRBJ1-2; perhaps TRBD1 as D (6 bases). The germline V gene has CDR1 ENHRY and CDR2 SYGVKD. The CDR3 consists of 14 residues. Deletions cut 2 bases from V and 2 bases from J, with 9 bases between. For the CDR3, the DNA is TGTGCCATCAGTGAGAGAACAGGGAACTATGGCTACACCTTC. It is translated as CAISERTGNYGYTF.

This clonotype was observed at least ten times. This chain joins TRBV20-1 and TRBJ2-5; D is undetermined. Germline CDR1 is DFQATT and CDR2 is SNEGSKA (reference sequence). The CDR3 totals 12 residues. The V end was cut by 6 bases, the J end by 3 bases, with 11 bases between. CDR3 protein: CSAGDEEETQYF. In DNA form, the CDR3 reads TGCAGTGCGGGCGACGAGGAAGAGACCCAGTACTTC.

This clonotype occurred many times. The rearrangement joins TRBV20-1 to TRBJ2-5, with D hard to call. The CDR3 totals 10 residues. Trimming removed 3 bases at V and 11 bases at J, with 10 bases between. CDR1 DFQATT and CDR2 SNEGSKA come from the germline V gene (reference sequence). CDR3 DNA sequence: TGCAGTGCTAGTGTCGGCCAGCAGTACTTC. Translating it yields CSASVGQQYF.

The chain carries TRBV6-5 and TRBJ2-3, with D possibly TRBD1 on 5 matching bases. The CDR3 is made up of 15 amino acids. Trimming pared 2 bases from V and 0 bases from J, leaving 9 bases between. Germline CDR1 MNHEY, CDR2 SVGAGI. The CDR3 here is CASSYQGVSTDTQYF. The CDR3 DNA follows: TGTGCCAGCAGTTACCAAGGGGTCAGCACAGATACGCAGTATTTT.

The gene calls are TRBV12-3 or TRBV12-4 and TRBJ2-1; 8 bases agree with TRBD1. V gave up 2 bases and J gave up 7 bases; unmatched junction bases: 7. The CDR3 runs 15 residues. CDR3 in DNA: TGTGCCAGCAGTTTACCGGCAGGGGGCTGGAATGAGCAGTTCTTC. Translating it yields CASSLPAGGWNEQFF.

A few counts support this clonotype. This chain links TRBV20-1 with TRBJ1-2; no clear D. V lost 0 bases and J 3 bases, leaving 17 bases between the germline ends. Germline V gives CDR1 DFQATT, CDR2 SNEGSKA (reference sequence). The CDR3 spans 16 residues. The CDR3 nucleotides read TGCAGTGCTAGAGATTTTGCGGAGGGAAGGGACTATGGCTACACCTTC. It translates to CSARDFAEGRDYGYTF.

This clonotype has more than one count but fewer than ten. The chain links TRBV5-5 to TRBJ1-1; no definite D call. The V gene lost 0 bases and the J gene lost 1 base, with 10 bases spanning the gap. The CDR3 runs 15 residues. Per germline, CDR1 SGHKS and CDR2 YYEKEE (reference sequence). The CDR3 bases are TGTGCCAGCAGCTTGGCCGGGAACAGGAACACTGAAGCTTTCTTT. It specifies CASSLAGNRNTEAFF.

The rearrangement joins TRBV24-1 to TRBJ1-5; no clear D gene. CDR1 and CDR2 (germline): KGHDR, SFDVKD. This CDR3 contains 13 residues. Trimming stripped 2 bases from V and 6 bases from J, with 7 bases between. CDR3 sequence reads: CATSDSSSQPQHF. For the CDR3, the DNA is TGTGCCACCAGTGATTCCTCCTCTCAGCCCCAGCATTTT.

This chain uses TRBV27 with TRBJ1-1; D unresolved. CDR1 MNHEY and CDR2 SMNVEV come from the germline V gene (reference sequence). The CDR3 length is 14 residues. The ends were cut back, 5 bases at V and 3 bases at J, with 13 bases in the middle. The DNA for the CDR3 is TGTGCCAGCAGTGCAGGCTCGGGAGACACTGAAGCTTTCTTT. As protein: CASSAGSGDTEAFF.

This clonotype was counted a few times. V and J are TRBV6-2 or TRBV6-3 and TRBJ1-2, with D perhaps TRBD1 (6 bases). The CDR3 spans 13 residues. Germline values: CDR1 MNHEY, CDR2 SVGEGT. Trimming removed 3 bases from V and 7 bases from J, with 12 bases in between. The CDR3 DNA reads TGTGCCAGCAGTTATACCACAGGGAGTGGCTACACCTTC. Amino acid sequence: CASSYTTGSGYTF.

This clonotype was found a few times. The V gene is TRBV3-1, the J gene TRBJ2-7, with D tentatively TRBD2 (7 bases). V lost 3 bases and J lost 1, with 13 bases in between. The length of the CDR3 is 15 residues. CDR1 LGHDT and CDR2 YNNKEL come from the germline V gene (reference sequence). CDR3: CASSQRGGRSYEQYF. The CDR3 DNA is TGTGCCAGCAGCCAGAGGGGGGGGAGGTCCTACGAGCAGTACTTC.

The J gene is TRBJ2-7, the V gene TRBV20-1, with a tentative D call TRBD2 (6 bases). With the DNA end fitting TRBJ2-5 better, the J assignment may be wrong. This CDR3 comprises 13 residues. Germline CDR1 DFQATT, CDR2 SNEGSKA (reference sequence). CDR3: CSAPRDLEETQYF. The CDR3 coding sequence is TGCAGTGCACCCCGGGACTTAGAAGAGACCCAGTACTTC.